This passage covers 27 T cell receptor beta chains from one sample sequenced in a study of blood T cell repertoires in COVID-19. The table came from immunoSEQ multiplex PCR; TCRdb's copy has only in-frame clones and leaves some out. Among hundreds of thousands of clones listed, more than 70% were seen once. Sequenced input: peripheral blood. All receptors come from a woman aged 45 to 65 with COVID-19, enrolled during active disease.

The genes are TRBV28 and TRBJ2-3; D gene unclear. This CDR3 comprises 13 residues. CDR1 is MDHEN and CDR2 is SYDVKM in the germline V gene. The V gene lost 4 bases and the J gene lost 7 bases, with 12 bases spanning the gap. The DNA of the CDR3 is TGTGCCAGCAGTTCCAACCTCAGGAATACGCAGTATTTT. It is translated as CASSSNLRNTQYF.

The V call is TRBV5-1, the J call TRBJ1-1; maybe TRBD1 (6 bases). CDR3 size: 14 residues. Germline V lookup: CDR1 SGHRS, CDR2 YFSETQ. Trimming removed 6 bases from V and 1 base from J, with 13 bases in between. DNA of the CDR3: TGCGCCAGCACCCTTGGGGGGGCGAACACTGAAGCTTTCTTT. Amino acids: CASTLGGANTEAFF.

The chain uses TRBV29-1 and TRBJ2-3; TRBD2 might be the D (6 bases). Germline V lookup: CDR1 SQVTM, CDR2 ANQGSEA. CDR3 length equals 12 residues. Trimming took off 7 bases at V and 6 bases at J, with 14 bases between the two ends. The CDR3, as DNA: TGCAGCGCTTCCGGGACTGCGGATACGCAGTATTTT. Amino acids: CSASGTADTQYF.

The CDR3 region has the DNA TGTGCCAGCAGCCCCTTCGGGACAGCTTACGAGCAGTACTTC. Protein sequence: CASSPFGTAYEQYF. The rearrangement links TRBV11-1 to TRBJ2-7, with TRBD1 matching over 7 bases. CDR3 length: 14 amino acids. Germline V gene lookup returns CDR1 SGHAT and CDR2 FQDESV (reference sequence). V was pared by 5 bases and J by 4 bases, with 8 bases of the junction left unmatched.

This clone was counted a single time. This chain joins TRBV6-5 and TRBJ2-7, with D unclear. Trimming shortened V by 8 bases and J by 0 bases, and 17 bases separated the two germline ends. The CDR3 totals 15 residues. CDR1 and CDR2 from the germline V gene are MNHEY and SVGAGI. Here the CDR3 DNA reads TGTGCCAGCCGAAGAGACTCCCAAAGCTCCTACGAGCAGTACTTC. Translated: CASRRDSQSSYEQYF.

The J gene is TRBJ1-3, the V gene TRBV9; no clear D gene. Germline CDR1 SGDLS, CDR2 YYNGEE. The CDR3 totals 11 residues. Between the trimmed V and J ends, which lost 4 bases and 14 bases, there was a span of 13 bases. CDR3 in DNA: TGTGCCAGCAGCCTGGACTCAAACCTATATTTT. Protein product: CASSLDSNLYF.

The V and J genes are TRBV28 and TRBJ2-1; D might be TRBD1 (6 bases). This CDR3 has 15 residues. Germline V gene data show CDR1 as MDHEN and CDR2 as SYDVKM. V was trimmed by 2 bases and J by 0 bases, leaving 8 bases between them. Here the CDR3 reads CASSLMGASYNEQFF. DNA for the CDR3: TGTGCCAGCAGTTTAATGGGGGCCTCCTACAATGAGCAGTTCTTC.

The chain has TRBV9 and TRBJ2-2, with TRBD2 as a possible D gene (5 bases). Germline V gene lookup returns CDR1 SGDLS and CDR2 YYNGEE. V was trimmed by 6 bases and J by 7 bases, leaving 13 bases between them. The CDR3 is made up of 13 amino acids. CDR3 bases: TGTGCCAGCACCGTGCGGGTTAACGGGGAGCTGTTTTTT. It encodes CASTVRVNGELFF.

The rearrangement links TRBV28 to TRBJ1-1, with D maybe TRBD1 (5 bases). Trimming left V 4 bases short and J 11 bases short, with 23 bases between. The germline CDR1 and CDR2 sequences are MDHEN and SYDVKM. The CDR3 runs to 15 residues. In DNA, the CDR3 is TGTGCCAGCAGTTCCCCCCTGGGGCTCTTCCGGTGGGCTTTCTTT. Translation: CASSSPLGLFRWAFF.

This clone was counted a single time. CDR3 coding DNA: TGCAGCGTTAGTGGGCAGGGGGTCTCTGAAGCTTTCTTT. This encodes CSVSGQGVSEAFF. The chain employs TRBV29-1 and TRBJ1-1; TRBD1 aligns across 7 bases. V lost 5 bases and J lost 6; bases outside the gene matches: 9. The germline gives CDR1 SQVTM, CDR2 ANQGSEA. The CDR3 runs 13 residues.

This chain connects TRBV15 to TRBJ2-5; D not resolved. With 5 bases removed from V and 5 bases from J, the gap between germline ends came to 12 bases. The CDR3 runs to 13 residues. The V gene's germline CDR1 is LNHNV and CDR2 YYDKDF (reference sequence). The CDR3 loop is CATSFPGRETQYF. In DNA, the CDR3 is TGTGCCACCAGCTTTCCAGGTCGGGAGACCCAGTACTTC.

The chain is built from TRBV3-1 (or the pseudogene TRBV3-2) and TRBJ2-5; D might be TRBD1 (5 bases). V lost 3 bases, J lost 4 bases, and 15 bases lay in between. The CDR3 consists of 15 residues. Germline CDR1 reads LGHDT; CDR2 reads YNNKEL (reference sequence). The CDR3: CASSQNPQGGETQYF. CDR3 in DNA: TGTGCCAGCAGCCAGAACCCCCAGGGTGGAGAGACCCAGTACTTC.

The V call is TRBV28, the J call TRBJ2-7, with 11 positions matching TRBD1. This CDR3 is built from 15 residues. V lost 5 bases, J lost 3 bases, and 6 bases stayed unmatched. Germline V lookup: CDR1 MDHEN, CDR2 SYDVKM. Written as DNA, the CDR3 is TGTGCCAGCAGTCCCCCCGGGACAGGGGGCTACGAGCAGTACTTC. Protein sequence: CASSPPGTGGYEQYF.

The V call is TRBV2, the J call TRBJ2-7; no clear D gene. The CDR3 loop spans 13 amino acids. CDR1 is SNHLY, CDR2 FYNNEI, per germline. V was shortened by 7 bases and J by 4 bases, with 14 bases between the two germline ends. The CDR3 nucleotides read TGTGCCAGCACGAGGTCACCCCGGTACGAGCAGTACTTC. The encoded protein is CASTRSPRYEQYF.

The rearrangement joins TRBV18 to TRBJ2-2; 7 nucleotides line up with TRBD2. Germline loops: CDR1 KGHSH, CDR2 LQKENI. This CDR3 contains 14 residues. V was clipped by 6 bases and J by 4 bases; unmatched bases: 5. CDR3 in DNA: TGTGCCAGCTCGCGGGGGAGCGTCACCGGGGAGCTGTTTTTT. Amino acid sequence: CASSRGSVTGELFF.

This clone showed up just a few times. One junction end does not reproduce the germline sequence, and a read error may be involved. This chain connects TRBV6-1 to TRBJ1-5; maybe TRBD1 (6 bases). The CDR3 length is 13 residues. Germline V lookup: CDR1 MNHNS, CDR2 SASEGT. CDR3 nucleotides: TGTGCCAGCAGGGAAGACAGGTATCAGCCCCAGCATTTT. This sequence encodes CASREDRYQPQHF.

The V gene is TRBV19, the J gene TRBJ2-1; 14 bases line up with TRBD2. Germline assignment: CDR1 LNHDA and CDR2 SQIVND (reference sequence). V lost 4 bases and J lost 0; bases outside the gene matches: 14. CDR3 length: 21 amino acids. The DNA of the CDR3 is TGTGCCAGTAGTACCCCACCGGGACTAGCGGGGGAAACGAGCTCCTACAATGAGCAGTTCTTC. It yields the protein CASSTPPGLAGETSSYNEQFF. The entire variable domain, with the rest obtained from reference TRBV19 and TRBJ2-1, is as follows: DGGITQSPKYLFRKEGQNVTLSCEQNLNHDAMYWYRQDPGQGLRLIYYSQIVNDFQKGDIAEGYSVSREKKESFPLTVTSAQKNPTAFYLCASSTPPGLAGETSSYNEQFFGPGTRLTVL.

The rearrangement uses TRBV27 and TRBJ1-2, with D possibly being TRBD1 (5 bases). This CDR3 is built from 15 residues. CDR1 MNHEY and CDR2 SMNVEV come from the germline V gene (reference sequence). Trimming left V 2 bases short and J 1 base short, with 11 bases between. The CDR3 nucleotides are TGTGCCAGCAGTTTAGGTAGGGGCTTTAACTATGGCTACACCTTC. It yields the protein CASSLGRGFNYGYTF.

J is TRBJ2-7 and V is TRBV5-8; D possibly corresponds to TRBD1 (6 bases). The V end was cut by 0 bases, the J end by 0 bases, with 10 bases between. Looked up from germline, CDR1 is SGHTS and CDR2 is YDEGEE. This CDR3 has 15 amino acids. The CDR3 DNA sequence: TGTGCCAGCAGCTTGGCCCCAGGGGTCTCCTACGAGCAGTACTTC. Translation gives CASSLAPGVSYEQYF.

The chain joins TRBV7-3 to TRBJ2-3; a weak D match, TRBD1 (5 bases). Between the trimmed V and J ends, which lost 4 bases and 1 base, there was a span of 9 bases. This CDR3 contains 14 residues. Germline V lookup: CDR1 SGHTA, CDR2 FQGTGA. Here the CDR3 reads CASSWGGGTDTQYF. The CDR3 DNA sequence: TGTGCCAGCAGCTGGGGCGGCGGCACAGATACGCAGTATTTT.

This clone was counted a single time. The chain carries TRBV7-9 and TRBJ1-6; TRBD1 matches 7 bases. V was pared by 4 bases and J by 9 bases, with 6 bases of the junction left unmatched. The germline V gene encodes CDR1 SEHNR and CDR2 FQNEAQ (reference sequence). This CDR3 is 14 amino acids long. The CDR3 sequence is CASSSGTEASPLHF. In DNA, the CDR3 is TGTGCCAGCAGCTCCGGGACAGAGGCTTCACCCCTCCACTTT.

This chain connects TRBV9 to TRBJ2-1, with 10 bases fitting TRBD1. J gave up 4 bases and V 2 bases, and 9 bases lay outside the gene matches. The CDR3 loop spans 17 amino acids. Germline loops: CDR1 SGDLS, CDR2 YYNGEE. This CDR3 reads CASSVARDRGWYNEQFF. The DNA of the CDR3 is TGTGCCAGCAGCGTCGCCCGGGACAGGGGTTGGTACAATGAGCAGTTCTTC.

The CDR3 reads CSGRGLTGYTF. In nucleotides, the CDR3 is TGCAGCGGGAGGGGACTGACTGGCTACACCTTC. The chain joins TRBV20-1 to TRBJ1-2, with D perhaps TRBD1 (5 bases). The CDR3 has 11 amino acids. Germline V gene lookup returns CDR1 DFQATT and CDR2 SNEGSKA (reference sequence).

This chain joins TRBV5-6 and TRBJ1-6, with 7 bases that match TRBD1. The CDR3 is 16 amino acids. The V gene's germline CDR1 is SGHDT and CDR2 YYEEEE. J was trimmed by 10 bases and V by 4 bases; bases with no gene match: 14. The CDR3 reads CASSLVDREVGSPLHF. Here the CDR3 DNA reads TGTGCCAGCAGCCTGGTCGACAGGGAAGTAGGATCACCCCTCCACTTT.

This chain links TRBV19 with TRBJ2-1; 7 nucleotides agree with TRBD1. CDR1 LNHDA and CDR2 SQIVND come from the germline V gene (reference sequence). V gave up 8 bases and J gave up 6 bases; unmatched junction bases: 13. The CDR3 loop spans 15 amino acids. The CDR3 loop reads CASWGKGARSNEQFF. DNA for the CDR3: TGTGCCAGTTGGGGAAAGGGGGCTAGAAGCAATGAGCAGTTCTTC.

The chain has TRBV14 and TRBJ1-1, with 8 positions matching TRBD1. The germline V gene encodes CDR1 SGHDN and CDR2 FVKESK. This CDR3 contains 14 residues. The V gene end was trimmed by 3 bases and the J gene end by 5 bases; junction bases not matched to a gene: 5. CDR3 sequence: CASSQIRGRTEAFF. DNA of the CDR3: TGTGCCAGCAGCCAGATCAGGGGGCGGACTGAAGCTTTCTTT.

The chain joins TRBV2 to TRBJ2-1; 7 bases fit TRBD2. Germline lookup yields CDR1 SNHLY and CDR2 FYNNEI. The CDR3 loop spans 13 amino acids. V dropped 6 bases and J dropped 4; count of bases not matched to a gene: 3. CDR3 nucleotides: TGTGCCAGCAGGGGGGGGTTTTACAATGAGCAGTTCTTC. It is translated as CASRGGFYNEQFF.